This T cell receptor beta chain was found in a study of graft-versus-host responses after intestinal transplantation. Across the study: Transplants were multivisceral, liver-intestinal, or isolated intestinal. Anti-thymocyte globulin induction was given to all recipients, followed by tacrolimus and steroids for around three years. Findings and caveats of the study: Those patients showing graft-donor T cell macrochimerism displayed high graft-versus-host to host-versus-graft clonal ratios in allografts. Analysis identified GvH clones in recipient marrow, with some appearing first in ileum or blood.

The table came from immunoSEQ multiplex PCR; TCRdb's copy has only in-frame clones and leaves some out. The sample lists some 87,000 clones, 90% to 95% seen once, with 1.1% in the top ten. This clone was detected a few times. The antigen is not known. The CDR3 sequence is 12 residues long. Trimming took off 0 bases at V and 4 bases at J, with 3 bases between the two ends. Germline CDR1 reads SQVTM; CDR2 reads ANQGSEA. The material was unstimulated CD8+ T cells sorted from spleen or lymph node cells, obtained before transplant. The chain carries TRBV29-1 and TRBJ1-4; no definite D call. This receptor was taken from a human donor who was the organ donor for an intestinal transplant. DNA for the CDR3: TGCAGCGTTGAAGATAGTAATGAAAAACTGTTTTTT. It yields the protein CSVEDSNEKLFF.